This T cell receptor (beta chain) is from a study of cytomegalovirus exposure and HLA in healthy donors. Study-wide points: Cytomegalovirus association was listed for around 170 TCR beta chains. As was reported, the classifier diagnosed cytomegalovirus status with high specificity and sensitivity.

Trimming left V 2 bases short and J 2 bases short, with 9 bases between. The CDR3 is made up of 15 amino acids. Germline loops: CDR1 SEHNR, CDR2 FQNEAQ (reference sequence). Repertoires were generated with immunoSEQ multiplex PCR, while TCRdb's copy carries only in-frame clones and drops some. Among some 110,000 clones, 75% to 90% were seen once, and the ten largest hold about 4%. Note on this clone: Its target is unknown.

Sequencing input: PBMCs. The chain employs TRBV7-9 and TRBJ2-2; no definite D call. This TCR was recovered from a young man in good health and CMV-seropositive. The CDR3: CASSLMRHNTGELFF. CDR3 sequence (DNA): TGTGCCAGCAGCTTAATGAGACATAACACCGGGGAGCTGTTTTTT.